These 32 T cell receptor beta chains share one sample of origin, sequenced in a study of tumor-infiltrating lymphocytes in primary liver carcinoma. The blood RNA (from unsorted whole blood) was obtained, and germline DNA was also extracted. A primer matching the constant region was used to make TCR beta cDNA from 450 to 500 ng of total RNA. ARM-PCR was slightly modified, and three nested multiplex PCR rounds with it gave rise to the TCR beta libraries. The first two PCR rounds, approximately 11 cycles each, used TRBV1-TRBV30 forward primers and a C-beta reverse primer. TCRdb re-derived calls from the multiplex PCR reads in MiXCR, one entry per CDR3 protein. The sample has about 310,000 distinct CDR3 sequences, 50% to 60% seen once. Sequencing was carried out using peripheral blood. The source is a woman aged 30 to 39 with primary liver carcinoma and hepatitis B virus infection.

Comments on this clonotype: Possible read error: a much larger clone is one base away. The chain employs TRBV29-1 and TRBJ2-1, with D perhaps matching TRBD2 (5 bases). The CDR3 length is 10 residues. The V gene lost 6 bases and the J gene lost 8 bases, with 8 bases spanning the gap. Germline lookup yields CDR1 SQVTM and CDR2 ANQGSEA. In DNA form, the CDR3 reads TGCAGCGTCGGGGAAGATGAGCAGTTCTTC. Its translation: CSVGEDEQFF.

A note on this clonotype: One base away lies a much larger clone, so this may be a sequencing read error. The genes are TRBV4-3 and TRBJ2-2; 11 bases are shared with TRBD2. Per germline, CDR1 LGHNA and CDR2 YSLEER. The CDR3 runs to 17 residues. For the CDR3, the DNA is TGCGCCAACAGCCAAGAAAGTAGCGGGAGGGCAACCGGGGAGCTGTTTTTT. Its translation: CANSQESSGRATGELFF.

This clonotype was detected many times. The rearrangement joins TRBV11-2 to TRBJ2-2; 7 nucleotides align to TRBD2. The CDR3 is made up of 17 amino acids. CDR1 and CDR2 from the germline V gene are SGHAT and FQNNGV. V shed 4 bases and J 2 bases; nucleotides not matched to a gene: 10. CDR3 sequence reads: CASSSPQGGVNTGELFF. The CDR3 DNA reads TGTGCCAGCAGCTCCCCCCAGGGAGGGGTTAACACCGGGGAGCTGTTTTTT.

This clonotype was detected ten times or more. This chain joins TRBV6-6 and TRBJ2-7; D unclear. The CDR3 is 11 amino acids. Trimming left V 5 bases short and J 13 bases short, with 15 bases between. Germline-derived CDR1 and CDR2 are MNHNY and SVGAGI (reference sequence). This chain's CDR3 is CASSAGRSVYF. The DNA of the CDR3 is TGTGCCAGCAGTGCAGGTAGATCGGTCTACTTC.

This chain links TRBV6-2 or TRBV6-3 with TRBJ2-1, with 7 bases that match TRBD1. Germline CDR1 and CDR2: MNHEY and SVGEGT. J lost 3 bases, V lost 5 bases, and 7 bases had no gene match. The CDR3 runs to 15 residues. CDR3 protein: CASSDGTEVYNEQFF. The CDR3 DNA follows: TGTGCCAGCAGTGATGGGACAGAGGTCTACAATGAGCAGTTCTTC.

The V call is TRBV18, the J call TRBJ2-3; 8 positions match TRBD1. The CDR3 has 12 amino acids. Germline V gene sequence: CDR1 KGHSH, CDR2 LQKENI. V trimming: 6 bases; J trimming: 10 bases; junction bases outside the gene matches: 6. The CDR3 DNA reads TGTGCCAGCTCGTATGGACAGGGAGCGCAGTATTTT. Translating it yields CASSYGQGAQYF.

The chain has TRBV5-6 and TRBJ2-7; D call uncertain. Germline CDR1 reads SGHDT; CDR2 reads YYEEEE. The CDR3 runs 13 residues. V was shortened by 4 bases and J by 2 bases, with 10 bases between the two germline ends. This CDR3 reads CASSRLGPYEQYF. DNA of the CDR3: TGTGCCAGCAGCCGCCTTGGACCCTACGAGCAGTACTTC. Supplemented by reference TRBV5-6 and TRBJ2-7, the full variable domain reads DAGVTQSPTHLIKTRGQQVTLRCSPKSGHDTVSWYQQALGQGPQFIFQYYEEEERQRGNFPDRFSGHQFPNYSSELNVNALLLGDSALYLCASSRLGPYEQYFGPGTRLTVT.

Regarding this clonotype: With a much larger clone just one base away, this may be a read error. The CDR3 DNA is TGTACCAGCAGTTACCCCAGACAGTCCAATCAGCCCCAGCATTTT. Its protein product is CTSSYPRQSNQPQHF. This chain connects TRBV6-6 to TRBJ1-5, with D possibly matching TRBD1 (5 bases). CDR3 size: 15 residues. Germline lookup yields CDR1 MNHNY and CDR2 SVGAGI (reference sequence).

Notes on this clonotype: One end of the junction fails to match germline, which may point to a read error. The chain links TRBV11-1 to TRBJ1-2; TRBD1 aligns across 9 bases. CDR3 length equals 15 residues. Germline V lookup: CDR1 SGHAT, CDR2 FQDESV (reference sequence). The DNA for the CDR3 is TGTGCCAGCAGCCTACTCGGACAGGGGAACTATGGCCACACCTTC. It translates to CASSLLGQGNYGHTF.

The gene calls are TRBV6-2 or TRBV6-3 and TRBJ2-6; no definite D call. CDR1 and CDR2 (germline): MNHEY, SVGEGT. This CDR3 has 13 residues. V was cut by 7 bases and J by 3 bases, with 7 bases left in between. CDR3 loop: CASIANGANVLTF. The DNA of the CDR3 is TGTGCCAGCATTGCGAATGGGGCCAACGTCCTGACTTTC.

This chain links TRBV5-1 with TRBJ1-2; 8 bases map to TRBD1. V shed 4 bases and J 7 bases; nucleotides not matched to a gene: 12. Germline CDR1 SGHRS, CDR2 YFSETQ. This CDR3 has 15 residues. CDR3 DNA sequence: TGCGCCAGCAGCCGCGCCCCGGAGCAGGGGGCTGGCTACACCTTC. Its protein is CASSRAPEQGAGYTF.

This clonotype was counted ten times or more. The chain employs TRBV12-3 or TRBV12-4 and TRBJ1-6; D remains unclear. With 7 bases removed from V and 15 bases from J, the gap between germline ends came to 16 bases. CDR3 length equals 12 residues. The CDR3 bases are TGTGCCAGCACCCTCGACGGGTTTCTCCTCCACTTT. Its translation: CASTLDGFLLHF.

Many counts were recorded for this clonotype. V is TRBV12-3 or TRBV12-4 and J is TRBJ2-7, with D maybe TRBD1 (5 bases). Trimming took 5 bases from V and 2 from J, leaving 16 bases between them. The CDR3 is 15 residues long. CDR3 region: CASSLQGFGAYEQYF. Written as DNA, the CDR3 is TGTGCCAGCAGTCTTCAGGGATTTGGCGCCTACGAGCAGTACTTC.

This clonotype was seen at least ten times. The rearrangement links TRBV6-5 to TRBJ2-5; D remains ambiguous. Per germline, CDR1 MNHEY and CDR2 SVGAGI. V lost 0 bases to trimming and J lost 3 bases, with 11 bases between them. CDR3 length: 15 amino acids. CDR3 bases: TGTGCCAGCAGTTACTCGAGTGGGTCTGAAGAGACCCAGTACTTC. Its translation is CASSYSSGSEETQYF.

The V gene is TRBV28, the J gene TRBJ2-7; a weak D match, TRBD2 (5 bases). Trimming took 6 bases from V and 4 from J, leaving 25 bases between them. The CDR3 is 17 residues long. The V gene's germline CDR1 is MDHEN and CDR2 SYDVKM. This CDR3 is CASSAGSGTVRAYEQYF. The DNA of the CDR3 is TGTGCCAGCAGCGCTGGGTCGGGAACAGTGAGGGCGTACGAGCAGTACTTC.

V is TRBV14 and J is TRBJ1-1; D is uncertain. The V gene lost 0 bases and the J gene lost 10 bases, with 18 bases spanning the gap. CDR1 SGHDN and CDR2 FVKESK come from the germline V gene. The CDR3 is 15 residues long. The CDR3 sequence: CASSQDLRPPSGAFF. The CDR3 bases are TGTGCCAGCAGCCAAGATCTTAGGCCGCCGAGTGGAGCTTTCTTT.

The chain recombines TRBV6-2 or TRBV6-3 with TRBJ2-1, with 8 bases identical to TRBD2. Trimming took 5 bases from V and 6 from J; bases not matched to a gene: 12. The CDR3 covers 16 residues. The germline gives CDR1 MNHEY, CDR2 SVGEGT. The DNA for the CDR3 is TGTGCCAGCAGTAACCCCTGGGGGACTAGAGTCAATGAGCAGTTCTTC. Protein: CASSNPWGTRVNEQFF.

This clonotype was observed a single time. CDR3 in amino acids: CASRYTAQSSYEQYF. The CDR3 coding sequence is TGTGCCAGCAGATACACAGCCCAGAGTTCCTACGAGCAGTACTTC. This chain uses TRBV6-6 with TRBJ2-7, with no clear D. The germline V gene has CDR1 MNHNY and CDR2 SVGAGI (reference sequence). The CDR3 runs 15 residues. The germline V and J ends were trimmed by 6 bases and 1 base, with 16 bases remaining between them.

In its sample, this clonotype was seen once. The CDR3 ends on some other residue instead of the conserved phenylalanine or tryptophan, so this is likely a read error. J is TRBJ1-3 and V is TRBV11-2; maybe TRBD1 (5 bases). The CDR3 spans 14 residues. Germline V CDR1 and CDR2: SGHAT, FQNNGV. The DNA for the CDR3 is TGTGCCAGCGGCCGGGACCTCTCTGGAAACAGCATATATCTT. It is translated as CASGRDLSGNSIYL.

This chain links TRBV5-1 with TRBJ1-1; the match to TRBD1 covers 7 bases. The V and J ends lost 1 base and 4 bases, in that order; junction bases with no gene match: 7. The germline CDR1 and CDR2 sequences are SGHRS and YFSETQ. The CDR3 length is 15 residues. The CDR3 DNA reads TGCGCCAGCAGCTTGACTCGGACAGGCCCCACTGAAGCTTTCTTT. Its translation is CASSLTRTGPTEAFF.

This clonotype was recorded once. The V call is TRBV7-2, the J call TRBJ2-2, with no clear D. CDR1 is SGHTA and CDR2 is FQGNSA in the germline V gene. This CDR3 has 16 amino acids. V dropped 0 bases and J dropped 0 bases, with 8 bases sitting between them. The CDR3 here is CASSLATGANTGELFF. CDR3 DNA sequence: TGTGCCAGCAGCTTAGCGACCGGCGCGAACACCGGGGAGCTGTTTTTT. Filled out from reference TRBV7-2 and TRBJ2-2, the complete variable domain reads GAGVSQSPSNKVTEKGKDVELRCDPISGHTALYWYRQSLGQGLEFLIYFQGNSAPDKSGLPSDRFSAERTGGSVSTLTIQRTQQEDSAVYLCASSLATGANTGELFFGEGSRLTVL.

About this clonotype: This may arise from a read error, as a much more abundant clone is one base away. The rearrangement links TRBV4-2 to TRBJ2-2, with TRBD2 as a possible D gene (5 bases). Germline loops: CDR1 LGHNA, CDR2 YNFKEQ. The CDR3 runs 17 residues. The germline V and J ends were trimmed by 4 bases and 4 bases, with 19 bases remaining between them. CDR3 DNA: TGTGCCAGCAGCCGATATTTAACGGGGAGTAGCACCGGGGAGCTGTTTTTT. The encoded protein is CASSRYLTGSSTGELFF.

In the case of this clonotype: A read error may produce the germline difference seen at one junction end. V and J are TRBV12-3 or TRBV12-4 and TRBJ2-7; TRBD2 aligns across 9 bases. The CDR3 sequence is 15 residues long. In DNA, the CDR3 is TGTGCCAGCAGAGCTGCTAGCGGGAAGACCTACGAGAAGTACTTC. It encodes CASRAASGKTYEKYF.

The chain links TRBV29-1 to TRBJ2-2; D gene uncertain. Trimming shortened V by 5 bases and J by 5 bases, and 9 bases separated the two germline ends. The CDR3 is 12 amino acids. Germline values: CDR1 SQVTM, CDR2 ANQGSEA. The DNA for the CDR3 is TGCAGCGTTCTACCTGGTACCGGGGAGCTGTTTTTT. Translating gives CSVLPGTGELFF.

A word on this clonotype: A much more abundant neighbour one base away suggests this may be a read error. V gene TRBV6-1 combines with J gene TRBJ1-2; the match to TRBD1 covers 8 bases. Germline trimming cut 10 bases from V and 2 bases from J; bases unmatched to any gene: 12. This CDR3 spans 15 amino acids. Germline CDR1 reads MNHNS; CDR2 reads SASEGT. As DNA, the CDR3 is TGTGCCAACAGGGGGGGCGGGAGCCAAAACTATGGCTACACCTTC. Encoded protein: CANRGGGSQNYGYTF.

In this sample, this clonotype turned up once. The chain recombines TRBV4-2 with TRBJ2-1, with 10 bases fitting TRBD2. This CDR3 spans 16 amino acids. Germline V gene data show CDR1 as LGHNA and CDR2 as YNFKEQ. CDR3 amino acids: CVSSLEPLAGEGEQFF. In DNA, the CDR3 is TGTGTTAGCAGCCTAGAACCTCTAGCGGGAGAGGGTGAGCAGTTCTTC.

For this clonotype: The germline gene is not matched at one end of the junction; a read error may be the cause. The chain couples TRBV6-5 to TRBJ2-3; D might be TRBD2 (6 bases). CDR3 length: 15 residues. Germline V gene data show CDR1 as MNHEY and CDR2 as SVGAGI. The CDR3 loop is CASSNHPPGVHTQYF. In DNA, the CDR3 is TGTGCTAGCAGCAACCATCCTCCGGGGGTTCATACGCAGTATTTT.

A note on this clonotype: This likely comes from a read error, as the CDR3 has no conserved phenylalanine or tryptophan at its end. The chain couples TRBV11-2 to TRBJ2-5, with 10 bases identical to TRBD2. The end of the DNA aligns better with TRBJ2-7, so the J call may be wrong. The germline V gene encodes CDR1 SGHAT and CDR2 FQNNGV. This CDR3 has 14 residues. The CDR3, as DNA: TGTGCCAACAGCCAAGCGGGAGGGGTCGACGAGCAGTACTCC. It specifies CANSQAGGVDEQYS.

The chain combines TRBV10-3 with TRBJ2-3; 7 nucleotides align to TRBD2. From germline, CDR1 is ENHRY and CDR2 SYGVKD. The CDR3 is 15 residues long. V lost 2 bases, J lost 4 bases, and 6 bases stayed unmatched. The CDR3: CAISEKGGRSDTQYF. The CDR3 DNA reads TGTGCCATCAGTGAGAAGGGAGGGCGGTCAGATACGCAGTATTTT.

This rearrangement joins TRBV6-1 to TRBJ1-2; TRBD1 aligns across 7 bases. This CDR3 spans 16 amino acids. Trimming took 2 bases from V and 2 from J; bases not matched to a gene: 8. CDR1 MNHNS and CDR2 SASEGT come from the germline V gene. In DNA, the CDR3 is TGTGCCAGCAGTGAACCTTGGAAGGACAGGAACTATGGCTACACCTTC. Its protein product is CASSEPWKDRNYGYTF.

In regard to this clonotype: A much larger clone differs from this one at a single base, so this may be a read error. V gene TRBV7-8 combines with J gene TRBJ2-1; D is uncertain. The CDR3 has 14 amino acids. The germline CDR1 and CDR2 sequences are SGHVS and FQNEAQ. CDR3 sequence reads: CASSPPSSYNEQCF. The CDR3 DNA sequence: TGTGCCAGCAGTCCACCCAGCTCCTACAATGAGCAGTGCTTC.

The chain carries TRBV11-2 and TRBJ1-5; no clear D gene. Between the trimmed V and J ends, which lost 3 bases and 9 bases, there was a span of 21 bases. Germline V gene sequence: CDR1 SGHAT, CDR2 FQNNGV. The CDR3 is 16 residues long. The CDR3 protein is CASSLIGSGIHRPQHF. CDR3 DNA: TGTGCCAGCAGCTTGATCGGATCCGGCATCCATCGGCCCCAGCATTTT.